The TCR beta chain described here comes from a study of regulatory T cells in long-lasting Graves disease. Researchers made TCR beta libraries by using iRepertoire HTBI primers and running Arm-PCR on CDR3 regions. MiXCR, run by TCRdb on the multiplex PCR reads, gives a single entry per CDR3 protein. Of 350,000 to 550,000 distinct CDR3 sequences in the sample, 13% to 15% were seen once. This clonotype was observed at least ten times. The target antigen is unknown. From germline, CDR1 is MNHEY and CDR2 SMNVEV (reference sequence). The CDR3 is 15 amino acids. V was trimmed by 6 bases and J by 3 bases, leaving 18 bases between them. The study's findings and limits: Newly diagnosed patients had higher TCR diversity than persistent Graves' patients did.

Noted time point: newly diagnosed GD, antithyroid drugs for less than 3 months. Isolated PBMC RNA provided the starting material for the TCR library. Peripheral blood, at 7.5 to 9 milliliters, went into EDTA tubes. Separately, the same data were catalogued under a study of T cells in Graves' hyperthyroidism and ophthalmopathy. This second study says: Among clonotypes expanded in thyroid above 0.001, most were also found in blood. Progression to ophthalmopathy was predicted a median of roughly seven months early.

The source of this sequence is a woman aged 45-65 years with Graves disease. Sequencing used peripheral blood mononuclear cells (PBMCs), obtained at new diagnosis, from a patient treated with antithyroid drugs. This sequence joins TRBV27 and TRBJ2-7, with D unresolved. CDR3 DNA: TGTGCCAGCAGAAAACAGCTTCTTACGGGCTACGAGCAGTACTTC. It is translated as CASRKQLLTGYEQYF.